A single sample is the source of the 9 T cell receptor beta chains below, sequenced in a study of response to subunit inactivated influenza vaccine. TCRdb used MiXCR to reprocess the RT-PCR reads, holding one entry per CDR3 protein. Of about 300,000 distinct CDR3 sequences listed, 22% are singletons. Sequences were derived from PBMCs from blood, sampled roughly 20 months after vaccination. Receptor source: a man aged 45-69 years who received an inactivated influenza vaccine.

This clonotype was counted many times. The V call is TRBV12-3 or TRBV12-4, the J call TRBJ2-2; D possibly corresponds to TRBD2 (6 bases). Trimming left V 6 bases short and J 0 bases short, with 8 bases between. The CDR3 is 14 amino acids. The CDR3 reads CASSWTTNTGELFF. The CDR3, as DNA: TGTGCCAGCAGCTGGACTACGAACACCGGGGAGCTGTTTTTT.

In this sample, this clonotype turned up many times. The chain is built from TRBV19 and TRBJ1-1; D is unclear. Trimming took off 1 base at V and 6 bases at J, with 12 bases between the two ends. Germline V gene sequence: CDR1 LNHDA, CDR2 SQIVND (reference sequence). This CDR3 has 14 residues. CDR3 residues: CASSIGLARPEAFF. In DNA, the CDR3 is TGTGCCAGTAGTATAGGCCTTGCCAGGCCTGAAGCTTTCTTT.

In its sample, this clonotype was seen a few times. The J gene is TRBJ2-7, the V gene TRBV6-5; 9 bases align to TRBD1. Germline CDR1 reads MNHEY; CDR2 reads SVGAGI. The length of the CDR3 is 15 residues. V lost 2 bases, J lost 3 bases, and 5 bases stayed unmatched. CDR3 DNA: TGTGCCAGCAGTTACGTTGGGACAGGGCTCTACGAGCAGTACTTC. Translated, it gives CASSYVGTGLYEQYF.

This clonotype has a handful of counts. Here the CDR3 DNA reads TGTGCCAGCTCACCAGTTACCGGGACAGGGTTGGGTTACACTGAAGCTTTCTTT. This sequence encodes CASSPVTGTGLGYTEAFF. The genes are TRBV18 and TRBJ1-1, with TRBD1 identical over 9 bases. The CDR3 has 18 amino acids. Trimming took 2 bases from V and 3 from J; bases not matched to a gene: 13. From germline, CDR1 is KGHSH and CDR2 LQKENI.

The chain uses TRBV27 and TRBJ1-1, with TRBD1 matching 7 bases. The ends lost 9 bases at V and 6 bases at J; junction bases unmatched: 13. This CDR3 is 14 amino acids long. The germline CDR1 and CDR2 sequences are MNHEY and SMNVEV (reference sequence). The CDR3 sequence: CARARGFASSEAFF. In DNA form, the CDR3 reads TGTGCCAGGGCCAGGGGGTTTGCTTCCTCTGAAGCTTTCTTT.

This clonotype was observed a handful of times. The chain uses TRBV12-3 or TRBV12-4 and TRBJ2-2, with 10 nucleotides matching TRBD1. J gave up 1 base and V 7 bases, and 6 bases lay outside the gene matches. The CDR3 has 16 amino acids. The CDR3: CASNPGQGKNTGELFF. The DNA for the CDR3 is TGTGCCAGCAACCCGGGACAGGGGAAGAACACCGGGGAGCTGTTTTTT.

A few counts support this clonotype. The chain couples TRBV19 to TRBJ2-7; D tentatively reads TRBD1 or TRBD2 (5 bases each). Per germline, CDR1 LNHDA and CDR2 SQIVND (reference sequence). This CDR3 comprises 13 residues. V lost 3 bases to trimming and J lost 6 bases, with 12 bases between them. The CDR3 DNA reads TGTGCCAGTAGTATGGGGGAGACGGGCGAGCAGTACTTC. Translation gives CASSMGETGEQYF. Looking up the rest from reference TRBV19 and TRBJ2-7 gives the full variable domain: DGGITQSPKYLFRKEGQNVTLSCEQNLNHDAMYWYRQDPGQGLRLIYYSQIVNDFQKGDIAEGYSVSREKKESFPLTVTSAQKNPTAFYLCASSMGETGEQYFGPGTRLTVT.

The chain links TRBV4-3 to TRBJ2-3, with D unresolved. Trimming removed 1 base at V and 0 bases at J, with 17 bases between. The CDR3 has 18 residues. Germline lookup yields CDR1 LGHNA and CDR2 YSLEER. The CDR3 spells CASSQVGHQAISTDTQYF. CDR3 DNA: TGCGCCAGCAGCCAAGTCGGGCATCAGGCAATTAGCACAGATACGCAGTATTTT.

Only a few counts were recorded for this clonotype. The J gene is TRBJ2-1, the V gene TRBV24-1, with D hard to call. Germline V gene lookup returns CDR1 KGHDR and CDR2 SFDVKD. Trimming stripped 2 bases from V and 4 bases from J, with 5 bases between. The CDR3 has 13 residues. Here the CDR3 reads CATSDYEYNEQFF. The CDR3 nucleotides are TGTGCCACCAGTGATTACGAATACAATGAGCAGTTCTTC.